This T cell receptor (beta chain) was sequenced during a study of vaccination and CD4 T cells after COVID-19. Study-level background: Two of the convalescents were Hispanic, and the group consisted of six males and four females. Study findings and constraints: The authors identified 304 of 307 vaccine-specific clones in convalescent patients as spike mono-reactive. Relatively few convalescent patients were studied, without early post-infection timepoints.

Treatment given: approximately 9-day PBMC culture with coronavirus spike peptide pools or control peptides (ViraFEST assay). CDR3 size: 15 residues. The Oncomine TCR Beta short-read assay sequenced DNA from cultured CD4+ T cells. TCRdb recomputed calls from the PCR reads with MiXCR, one row per CDR3 protein. In the table there are over 15,000 distinct CDR3 sequences, just under 55% of which are singletons. A remark on this clonotype: Its antigen is currently unknown.

The sample consisted of CD4+ T cells from blood, cultured in vitro. This sequence joins TRBV21-1 and TRBJ2-7. TRBV21-1 is a listed pseudogene. This sequence originates from a human donor who had recovered from COVID-19. CDR3: CASSKVGTRPYEQYF. CDR3 DNA sequence: TGTGCCAGCAGCAAAGTGGGTACGAGACCCTACGAGCAGTACTTC.